What follows are 10 T cell receptor beta chains derived from one specimen sequenced in a study of blood T cells in healthy people across ages. Combining a sample-barcoded 5' primer with a J-beta primer mix, a second PCR ran for roughly 6 to 11 cycles. TCRdb reprocessed the 5' RACE reads with MiXCR, giving one entry per CDR3 protein. Here the sample spans about 1,000,000 distinct CDR3 sequences, around 45% being singletons. Sequencing used blood. These receptors all stem from an older woman in good health.

The rearrangement joins TRBV28 to TRBJ2-5, with a tentative D call TRBD2 (5 bases). The V gene lost 5 bases and the J gene lost 0 bases, with 19 bases spanning the gap. From germline, CDR1 is MDHEN and CDR2 SYDVKM. CDR3 size: 17 residues. CDR3 sequence: CASSPQWIARNQETQYF. The CDR3 DNA reads as TGTGCCAGCAGTCCCCAATGGATAGCGCGGAACCAAGAGACCCAGTACTTC.

As to this clonotype: The junction departs from germline at one end; a sequencing error may be responsible. The chain recombines TRBV20-1 with TRBJ2-5; 8 bases agree with TRBD2. Germline V gene lookup returns CDR1 DFQATT and CDR2 SNEGSKA (reference sequence). This CDR3 has 15 residues. CDR3 DNA: TGCAGTGCTGGAGAGGTAGCGGGGTATTCGGAGACCCAGTACTTC. It specifies CSAGEVAGYSETQYF.

On this clonotype itself: This may be a read error, as it is one base from a much larger clone. The V and J genes are TRBV6-6 and TRBJ2-1; a possible D gene is TRBD2 (6 bases). Trimming left V 4 bases short and J 2 bases short, with 12 bases between. The CDR3 covers 15 residues. Germline V gene lookup returns CDR1 MNHNY and CDR2 SVGAGI (reference sequence). The CDR3 coding sequence is TGTGCCAGCAGTTGGGGCGGGACCCCCTACAATGAGCAGTTCTTC. This gives the protein CASSWGGTPYNEQFF.

The table lists this clonotype with a few counts. This chain joins TRBV20-1 and TRBJ2-5; 7 nucleotides match TRBD2. Per the germline V gene, CDR1 is DFQATT and CDR2 is SNEGSKA (reference sequence). V lost 3 bases, J lost 11 bases, and 18 bases stayed unmatched. The CDR3 is 15 residues long. CDR3 sequence reads: CSARGLAERPWEQYF. In DNA form, the CDR3 reads TGCAGTGCTAGGGGTCTAGCGGAACGGCCATGGGAGCAGTACTTC.

The chain is built from TRBV7-9 and TRBJ2-1; D possibly corresponds to TRBD2 (6 bases). The CDR3 extends over 15 amino acids. V lost 5 bases and J 6 bases, leaving 17 bases between the germline ends. From germline, CDR1 is SEHNR and CDR2 FQNEAQ (reference sequence). The CDR3 DNA sequence: TGTGCCAGCAGCCCAACGGGACTGAGGAGCAATGAGCAGTTCTTC. This codes for CASSPTGLRSNEQFF.

The genes are TRBV27 and TRBJ1-2; D gene uncertain. The CDR3 loop spans 12 amino acids. Germline assignment: CDR1 MNHEY and CDR2 SMNVEV (reference sequence). V was cut by 8 bases and J by 4 bases, with 11 bases left in between. DNA of the CDR3: TGTGCCAGCGGGGTTTATCTCTATGGCTACACCTTC. Translation gives CASGVYLYGYTF.

The gene calls are TRBV20-1 and TRBJ2-7; 11 bases fit TRBD2. Germline CDR1 and CDR2: DFQATT and SNEGSKA (reference sequence). Losses at the gene ends were 3 bases for V and 6 bases for J; bases not matched to a gene: 7. CDR3 length: 14 amino acids. The CDR3 here is CSASRTSGPTEQYF. CDR3 in DNA: TGCAGTGCTAGCCGGACTAGCGGGCCTACCGAGCAGTACTTC.

This clonotype was seen only once. This rearrangement joins TRBV11-2 to TRBJ2-2; 13 bases map to TRBD2. The CDR3 length is 19 residues. The trim removed 5 bases at V and 4 bases at J, leaving 13 bases unmatched. Germline CDR1 reads SGHAT; CDR2 reads FQNNGV. This CDR3 reads CASSVGTSGIKGVTGELFF. CDR3 bases: TGTGCCAGCAGCGTCGGGACTAGCGGGATTAAAGGAGTCACCGGGGAGCTGTTTTTT.

This chain links TRBV6-1 with TRBJ2-5; 9 nucleotides line up with TRBD1. The better agreement between TRBJ2-4 and the DNA end casts doubt on the J call. The CDR3 sequence is 14 residues long. Looked up from germline, CDR1 is MNHNS and CDR2 is SASEGT. The CDR3 here is CASKGQGAKNIQYF. The CDR3, as DNA: TGTGCCAGCAAGGGACAGGGAGCCAAAAACATTCAGTACTTC.

With respect to this clonotype: One junction end does not reproduce the germline sequence, and a read error may be involved. The chain recombines TRBV11-2 with TRBJ2-4; unclear D gene. From germline, CDR1 is SGHAT and CDR2 FQNNGV. The CDR3 extends over 13 amino acids. CDR3: CASSLEQQNIQYF. The CDR3 region has the DNA TGTGCCAGCAGCTTAGAACAGCAAAACATTCAGTATTTC.